This T cell receptor beta chain appears in the sequencing data of a study of T cells in Graves' hyperthyroidism and ophthalmopathy (dated by TCRdb to the late 2010s). In the study overall: Peripheral blood samples were taken at initial diagnosis, before any treatment was given. To identify TCR V-J signatures that set the groups apart, the researchers used a discovery cohort of 100 patients, made up of under 50 with Graves' ophthalmopathy and 57 with stable Graves' hyperthyroidism. An independent validation cohort of fewer than 20 hyperthyroidism patients and some 15 patients who later progressed to ophthalmopathy tested prospective prediction of ophthalmopathy. For training and testing, the 100 or so patients in the discovery cohort were randomly divided in a 7:3 ratio. The study also compared thyroid tissue and blood T-cell repertoires from over 5 Graves' hyperthyroidism patients. After sampling, hyperthyroidism patients received methimazole starting at 30 mg daily, and ophthalmopathy patients received high-dose intravenous methylprednisolone. According to the paper, TCR Vbeta CDR3 sequencing was carried out on more than 120 peripheral blood samples, which came from under 50 ophthalmopathy, 70 to 80 hyperthyroidism and roughly 17 progressor patients. Overall results and qualifications from the work: No statistical method was used to set the sample size in advance, and investigators knew the group allocation. In cross-validation, a model built on a 13 V-J signature told ophthalmopathy apart from stable hyperthyroidism with roughly 87% sensitivity and around 81% specificity, and in testing the same model reached 80%/75%. In validation, progression to ophthalmopathy was predicted by the model with more than 65% sensitivity and about 72% specificity, a median of 6.5 months before onset. Most expanded thyroid clonotypes (frequency above 0.001) were also found in blood, which suggests that blood repertoires may mirror thyroid immune responses.

The TCR beta CDR3 regions were amplified from RNA transcripts. The TCR CDR3 was subjected to a first round of RT-PCR using the HTBI primer set and the Qiagen OneStep RT-PCR kit. Libraries were constructed in a second round of multiplex PCR, after which size selection and purification were carried out. Sequencing of the libraries was done on an Illumina HiSeq2000 using paired-end 100 bp reads. Regarding the original processing steps: SOAPnuke was used to process the raw data, throwing out any read that contained adapters or uncalled bases, had a mean Phred below 15, or lacked an exact constant-primer or identifier match. High-quality paired reads were merged with COPE v1.2.5, and unique nucleotide sequences were defined as clonotypes. MiTCR v1.1 was used to align the clonotypes against IMGT TRBV, TRBD and TRBJ reference segments. The analysis was restricted to V-J combinations with a frequency above 0.0001, which together covered 99% to 99.2% of the repertoires. The TCS score was defined as the ratio of F50 (clonal expansion) to E x V (chaos), calculated using BLOSUM62-based TCRdist between CDR3 peptides within each V-J. Welch's t-statistics and random forest reduced fewer than 600 V-J features to about 12, which were used in a naive Bayes classifier (R e1071). TCRdb trimmed public reads at Q25 via fastp, called clones via MiXCR and kept in-frame beta chains. Identical CDR3 proteins give one entry, which carries the most common genes and DNA. These V and J calls derive from TCRdb rather than the authors' analysis. A total of under 800,000 distinct CDR3 sequences appear in this sample, approximately 14% of them only once. Of the sample, 10% to 13% is held by the ten largest clones.

This clonotype was seen a few times. No antigen is known for it. There are no base qualities to consult, and no much larger clone falls within one base. Ends trimmed: V by 5 bases, J by 4 bases; bases unmatched to a gene: 9. The germline V gene yields KGHDR for CDR1 and SFDVKD for CDR2. The CDR3 covers 16 residues, taking in both the cysteine and the phenylalanine. Only CDR3 DNA is held: 48 bases, read in frame from base 1. Stable Graves' hyperthyroidism was defined as no progression to ophthalmopathy during 18 months of follow-up. Hyperthyroidism patients were newly diagnosed, with disease duration under 2 months, and aged 18 to 65 years. The study excluded patients with uncontrolled infections, other autoimmune diseases, pregnancy or lactation. Diagnoses relied on clinical symptoms, serum thyroxine and TRAb, thyroid ultrasound and orbital computed tomography. Ficoll-Paque density gradient centrifugation was used to isolate PBMCs from 8 to 10 ml of fresh peripheral blood. Trizol reagent was used to extract total RNA, and RNA quality was then checked on an Agilent 2100 Bioanalyzer.

The V and J segments used are TRBV24-1 and TRBJ1-3; a stretch of 8 junction bases matches TRBD1. The TCR was taken from a woman younger than 30 with Graves' hyperthyroidism. Sequencing was carried out using blood. The CDR3 corresponds to CATSGGGTGAGNTIYF. The nucleotide sequence is TGTGCCACCAGTGGTGGCGGGACAGGAGCAGGAAACACCATATATTTT.